These T cell receptor beta chains were read from a single sample in a study of cytomegalovirus exposure and HLA in healthy donors. This table comes from immunoSEQ multiplex PCR, and its TCRdb copy is limited to in-frame clones, with some not included. Among some 190,000 clones, about 87% were seen once, and the ten largest hold approximately 1.7%. Sample: PBMCs. The origin of the receptors is a woman younger than 30 in good health and CMV-seronegative. Each CDR3 is given with its conserved first and last residue. The D gene is left open where the match is weak. Clone size is shown for a subset of rows, as once, few, many or a class of expanded clone.

V gene	D gene	clone size	J gene	CDR3 protein	CDR3 DNA
TRBV18	NA	once	TRBJ2-7	CASSPDSQGIDEQYF	TGTGCCAGCTCACCAGATAGTCAGGGGATCGACGAGCAGTACTTC
TRBV15	TRBD2	NA	TRBJ2-3	CATSRLGTSGADTQYF	TGTGCCACCAGCAGACTTGGGACTAGCGGGGCAGATACGCAGTATTTT
TRBV11-1	TRBD1	NA	TRBJ1-2	CASSSGGIYGYTF	TGTGCCAGCAGCTCAGGGGGGATCTATGGCTACACCTTC
TRBV30	TRBD1	NA	TRBJ1-2	CAWTRGQSKTNYGYTF	TGTGCCTGGACCCGGGGACAGAGTAAAACTAACTATGGCTACACCTTC
TRBV2	TRBD1	NA	TRBJ2-7	CASSSPGQGSLGEQYF	TGTGCCAGCAGTTCGCCGGGACAGGGAAGCTTGGGGGAGCAGTACTTC
TRBV6-5	NA	few	TRBJ2-2	CASRRTVANTGELFF	TGTGCCAGCAGGAGAACTGTAGCGAACACCGGGGAGCTGTTTTTT
TRBV28	TRBD1	NA	TRBJ1-2	CASSFLDRGDYGYTF	TGTGCCAGCAGTTTCCTGGACAGGGGGGACTATGGCTACACCTTC
TRBV7-2	NA	few	TRBJ2-2	CASSIQGWTGELFF	TGTGCCAGCAGCATACAGGGTTGGACCGGGGAGCTGTTTTTT
TRBV18	TRBD1	NA	TRBJ1-1	CASSREQGAGTEAFF	TGTGCCAGCTCACGGGAACAGGGGGCGGGCACTGAAGCTTTCTTT
TRBV5-1	TRBD1	NA	TRBJ2-5	CASSPSRTGTSEETQYF	TGCGCCAGCAGCCCGAGCCGGACAGGGACGTCGGAAGAGACCCAGTACTTC
TRBV4-1	NA	NA	TRBJ2-1	CASSQVRGIYNEQFF	TGCGCCAGCAGCCAAGTTAGGGGGATATACAATGAGCAGTTCTTC
TRBV30	NA	NA	TRBJ2-7	CAWSVLATYEQYF	TGTGCCTGGAGTGTACTAGCCACCTACGAGCAGTACTTC
TRBV5-8	NA	NA	TRBJ2-2	CASSWNRAGTGELFF	TGTGCCAGCAGCTGGAATAGGGCAGGGACCGGGGAGCTGTTTTTT
TRBV6-4	TRBD1	NA	TRBJ2-1	CASSDSGQGNNEQFF	TGTGCCAGCAGTGACTCGGGACAGGGAAACAATGAGCAGTTCTTC
TRBV19	TRBD1	NA	TRBJ2-4	CASSIGTVLAKNIQYF	TGTGCCAGTAGTATCGGGACAGTCCTAGCCAAAAACATTCAGTACTTC
TRBV7-9	TRBD2	NA	TRBJ2-7	CASSASGVSSYEQYF	TGTGCCAGCAGCGCGAGCGGGGTGAGCTCCTACGAGCAGTACTTC
TRBV5-1	NA	NA	TRBJ1-3	CASSLADSSGNTIYF	TGCGCCAGCAGCCTAGCGGACAGCTCTGGAAACACCATATATTTT
TRBV4-3	TRBD2	once	TRBJ2-2	CASSSGLAAVNTGELFF	TGCGCCAGCAGCTCGGGACTAGCGGCCGTGAACACCGGGGAGCTGTTTTTT
TRBV7-3	TRBD2	NA	TRBJ2-7	CASSLEGGPSHEQYF	TGTGCCAGCAGCTTGGAGGGAGGGCCCTCCCACGAGCAGTACTTC
TRBV7-2	NA	NA	TRBJ1-1	CASSFAGPVWNTEAFF	TGTGCCAGCAGCTTTGCTGGGCCGGTATGGAACACTGAAGCTTTCTTT
TRBV28	NA	NA	TRBJ1-2	CASSSTGGGYTF	TGTGCCAGCAGTTCGACAGGCGGGGGCTACACCTTC
TRBV7-2	NA	NA	TRBJ2-1	CASSLKEQFF	TGTGCCAGCAGCCTTAAAGAGCAGTTCTTC
TRBV7-9	NA	NA	TRBJ2-7	CASSLGTGIYEQYF	TGTGCCAGCAGCTTAGGCACAGGAATCTACGAGCAGTACTTC
TRBV6-1	TRBD1	NA	TRBJ1-1	CASSRDRLNTEAFF	TGTGCCAGCAGTAGGGACAGGCTAAACACTGAAGCTTTCTTT
TRBV11-2	TRBD2	NA	TRBJ2-1	CASNRRTSDKVRFF	TGTGCCAGCAACCGGCGGACTAGCGACAAGGTTCGGTTCTTC
TRBV4-2	TRBD2	once	TRBJ2-7	CASSLSGSPGEQYF	TGTGCCAGCAGCCTTAGCGGGAGTCCGGGGGAGCAGTACTTC
TRBV15	TRBD1	NA	TRBJ1-1	CATSRDPTGSTEAFF	TGTGCCACCAGTAGAGACCCGACAGGGAGCACTGAAGCTTTCTTT
TRBV19	TRBD2	few	TRBJ2-3	CASSIGLAGAGRDTQYF	TGTGCCAGTAGTATCGGTCTAGCGGGAGCCGGGAGAGATACGCAGTATTTT
TRBV12-5	TRBD2	NA	TRBJ2-1	CASGGGLAGVEVSSYNEQFF	TGTGCTAGTGGTGGGGGACTAGCGGGAGTAGAAGTCTCCTCCTACAATGAGCAGTTCTTC
TRBV28	NA	NA	TRBJ1-3	CASSSRGLGNTIYF	TGTGCCAGCAGTTCCAGGGGTCTGGGAAACACCATATATTTT
TRBV6-1	TRBD1	NA	TRBJ1-5	CASNRGSQPQHF	TGTGCCAGCAACAGGGGGTCTCAGCCCCAGCATTTT
TRBV28	NA	NA	TRBJ2-1	CASSLLVVSSYNEQFF	TGTGCCAGCAGTTTATTGGTGGTTAGCTCCTACAATGAGCAGTTCTTC
TRBV2	NA	NA	TRBJ1-5	CASSTGTSDYSNQPQHF	TGTGCCAGCAGCACCGGGACATCTGATTATAGCAATCAGCCCCAGCATTTT
TRBV19	NA	NA	TRBJ1-1	CASSMVSGIEAFF	TGTGCCAGTAGTATGGTGTCAGGAATTGAAGCTTTCTTT
TRBV6-4	TRBD1	NA	TRBJ1-4	CASRFRGLTNEKLFF	TGTGCCAGCAGATTCAGGGGGCTAACTAATGAAAAACTGTTTTTT
TRBV11-3	NA	NA	TRBJ1-4	CASSLDRINEKLFF	TGTGCCAGCAGCCTCGACAGGATTAATGAAAAACTGTTTTTT
TRBV4-3	TRBD2	NA	TRBJ2-4	CASSPSYGRAIYIQYF	TGCGCCAGCAGCCCCTCGTACGGGAGGGCCATATACATTCAGTACTTC
TRBV19	TRBD2	NA	TRBJ2-4	CASTKRGLADLKNIQYF	TGTGCCAGTACCAAGAGGGGACTAGCGGATCTCAAAAACATTCAGTACTTC
TRBV7-9	NA	once	TRBJ1-6	CASSFQGRWNSPLHF	TGTGCCAGCAGCTTCCAGGGTAGATGGAATTCACCCCTCCACTTT
TRBV5-4	NA	NA	TRBJ2-5	CASSLGADRQETQYF	TGTGCCAGCAGCTTGGGGGCGGACAGACAAGAGACCCAGTACTTC
TRBV6-5	NA	NA	TRBJ1-1	CASSYNNRVNTEAFF	TGTGCCAGCAGTTACAATAACAGGGTGAACACTGAAGCTTTCTTT
TRBV6-5	NA	few	TRBJ2-7	CASSYSRSAYEQYF	TGTGCCAGCAGTTACTCGAGGTCAGCTTACGAGCAGTACTTC
TRBV4-1	TRBD2	NA	TRBJ2-3	CASSQDEWSGGSTDTQYF	TGCGCCAGCAGCCAAGACGAGTGGAGCGGGGGATCTACAGATACGCAGTATTTT
TRBV7-9	NA	NA	TRBJ1-2	CASSSTGRGSYGYTF	TGTGCCAGCAGCTCTACAGGGAGAGGGTCCTATGGCTACACCTTC
TRBV2	TRBD1	NA	TRBJ2-1	CASRRQGFSSYNEQFF	TGTGCCAGCCGGCGACAGGGTTTTAGCTCCTACAATGAGCAGTTCTTC
TRBV2	TRBD2	NA	TRBJ2-7	CASSELKTSGRSTEQYF	TGTGCCAGCAGTGAATTAAAGACTAGCGGGAGGAGTACCGAGCAGTACTTC
TRBV30	NA	few	TRBJ2-7	CAWTGTYEQYF	TGTGCCTGGACAGGGACCTACGAGCAGTACTTC
TRBV7-6	NA	NA	TRBJ2-2	CASSLLGGRAGELFF	TGTGCCAGCAGCCTGTTGGGGGGGCGGGCCGGGGAGCTGTTTTTT